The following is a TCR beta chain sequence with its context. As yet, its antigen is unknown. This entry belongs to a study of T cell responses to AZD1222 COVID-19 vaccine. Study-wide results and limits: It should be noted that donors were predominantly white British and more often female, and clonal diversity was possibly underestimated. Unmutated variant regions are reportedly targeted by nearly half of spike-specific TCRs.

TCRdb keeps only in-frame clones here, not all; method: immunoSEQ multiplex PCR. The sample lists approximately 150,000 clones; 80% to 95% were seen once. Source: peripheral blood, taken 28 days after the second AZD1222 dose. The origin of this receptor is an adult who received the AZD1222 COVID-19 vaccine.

Here the CDR3 reads CASSQVLGASGLSYEQYF. The CDR3 nucleotides read TGCGCCAGCAGCCAGGTGTTGGGGGCTAGCGGTCTTTCCTACGAGCAGTACTTC. This chain links TRBV4-1 with TRBJ2-7, with D perhaps TRBD2 (7 bases). The V gene lost 3 bases and the J gene lost 1 base, with 22 bases spanning the gap. Germline V gives CDR1 MGHRA, CDR2 YSYEKL. The CDR3 consists of 18 residues.